This TCR beta chain was profiled in a study of CD8+ T cells in alopecia areata. Whole-study findings and limits: Many expanded lesional clones persisted in scalp and blood during tofacitinib. Scalp clonality dropped significantly under tofacitinib, as did expanded CD8+ top-100 clones. Higher clonality and more expanded CD8+ clones appeared in lesional than normal scalp.

This clone was observed a few times. Its antigen remains unidentified. Noted treatment: oral pan-JAK inhibitor, 5-10 mg twice daily. Researchers gathered lesional scalp punch biopsies and peripheral blood from patients with alopecia areata. V was shortened by 5 bases and J by 10 bases, with 17 bases between the two germline ends. Germline V CDR1 and CDR2: SEHNR, FQNEAQ (reference sequence). The CDR3 spans 13 residues. RNA was isolated and reverse transcribed to cDNA, the sequencing template. Using immunoSEQ multiplex PCR, the repertoire was profiled, and TCRdb retains in-frame clones only, with some absent. Among 110,000 to 150,000 clones listed, roughly 54% were seen once.

The sample consisted of CD8+ T cells sorted from blood, taken at week 4, from a patient treated with tofacitinib. This chain links TRBV7-9 with TRBJ1-1; D gene ambiguous. The receptor's source is a human donor with alopecia areata. The CDR3: CASSQLVDLGAFF. The CDR3 DNA reads TGTGCCAGCAGCCAATTAGTTGACCTGGGAGCTTTCTTT.